The sequence of this T cell receptor beta chain was determined in a study of graft-versus-host responses after intestinal transplantation. The V gene end was trimmed by 4 bases and the J gene end by 8 bases; junction bases not matched to a gene: 15. Germline assignment: CDR1 SGHDT and CDR2 YYEEEE. The CDR3 loop spans 16 amino acids. This clone was seen only once. What it binds is unknown. The method was immunoSEQ multiplex PCR; TCRdb's version includes in-frame clones alone and lacks a portion of them. The sample comprises around 97,000 clones, under 95% of which are singletons, and about 6.3% rests with the top ten.

This rearrangement joins TRBV5-6 to TRBJ2-1, with 7 bases fitting TRBD1. This TCR derives from a human donor who received an intestinal transplant. The sequencing used unstimulated CD8+ T cells sorted from spleen or lymph node cells, collected before intestinal transplant. CDR3 loop: CASSLPGTVIPHEQFF. CDR3 coding DNA: TGTGCCAGCAGCCTACCCGGGACAGTTATTCCTCATGAGCAGTTCTTC.